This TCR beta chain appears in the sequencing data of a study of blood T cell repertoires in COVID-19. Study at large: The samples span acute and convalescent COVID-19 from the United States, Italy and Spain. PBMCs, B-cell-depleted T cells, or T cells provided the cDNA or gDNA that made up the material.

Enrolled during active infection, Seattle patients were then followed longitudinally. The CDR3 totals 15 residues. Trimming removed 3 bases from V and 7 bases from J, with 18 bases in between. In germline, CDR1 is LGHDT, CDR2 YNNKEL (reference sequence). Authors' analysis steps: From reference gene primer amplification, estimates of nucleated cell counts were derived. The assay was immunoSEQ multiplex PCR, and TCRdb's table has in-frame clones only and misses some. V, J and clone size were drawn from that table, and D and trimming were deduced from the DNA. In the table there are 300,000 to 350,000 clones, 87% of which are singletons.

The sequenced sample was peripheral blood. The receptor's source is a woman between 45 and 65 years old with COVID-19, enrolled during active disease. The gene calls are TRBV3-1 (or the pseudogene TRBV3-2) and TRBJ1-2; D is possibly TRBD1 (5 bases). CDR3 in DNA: TGTGCCAGCAGCCACCCTCTCGACAGTCAATCTGGCTACACCTTC. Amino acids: CASSHPLDSQSGYTF.